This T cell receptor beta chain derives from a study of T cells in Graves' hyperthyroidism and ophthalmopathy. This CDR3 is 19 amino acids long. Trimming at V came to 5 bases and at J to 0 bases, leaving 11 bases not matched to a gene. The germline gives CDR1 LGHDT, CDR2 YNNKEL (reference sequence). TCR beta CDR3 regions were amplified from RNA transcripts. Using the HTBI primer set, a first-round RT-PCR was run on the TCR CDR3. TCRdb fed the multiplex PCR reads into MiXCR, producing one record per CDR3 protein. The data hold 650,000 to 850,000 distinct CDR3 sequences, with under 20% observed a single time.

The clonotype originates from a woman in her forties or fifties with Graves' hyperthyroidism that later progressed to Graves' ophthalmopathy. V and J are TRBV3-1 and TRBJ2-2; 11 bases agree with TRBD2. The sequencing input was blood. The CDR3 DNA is TGTGCCAGCAGCTTTGGGGTGACTAGCGGGGAACCGAACACCGGGGAGCTGTTTTTT. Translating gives CASSFGVTSGEPNTGELFF.